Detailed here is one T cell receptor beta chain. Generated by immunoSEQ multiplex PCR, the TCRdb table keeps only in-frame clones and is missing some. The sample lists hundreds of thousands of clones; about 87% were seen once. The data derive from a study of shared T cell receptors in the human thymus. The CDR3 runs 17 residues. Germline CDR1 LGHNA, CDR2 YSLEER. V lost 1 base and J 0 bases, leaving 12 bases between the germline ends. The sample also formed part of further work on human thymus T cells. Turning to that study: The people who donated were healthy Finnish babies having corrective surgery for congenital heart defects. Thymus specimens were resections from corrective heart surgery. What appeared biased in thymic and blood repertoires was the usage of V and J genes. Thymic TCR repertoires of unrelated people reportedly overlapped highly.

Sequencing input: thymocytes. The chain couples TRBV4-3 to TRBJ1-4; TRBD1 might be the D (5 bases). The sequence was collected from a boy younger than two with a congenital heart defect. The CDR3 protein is CASSQADRKATNEKLFF. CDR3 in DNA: TGCGCCAGCAGCCAAGCCGACAGAAAGGCAACTAATGAAAAACTGTTTTTT.